The 23 T cell receptor beta chains below were found in one sample sequenced in a study of CD8 T cells in ankylosing spondylitis (dated by TCRdb to about 2017). Libraries were constructed by 5' RACE. This sample was sequenced with an Illumina HiSeq 2500. In TCRdb, the public reads were trimmed at Q25 with fastp and aligned with MiXCR, with productive beta chains retained. Identical CDR3 proteins give one entry, which carries the most common genes and DNA. The sample records more than 200,000 distinct CDR3 sequences, 24% of which are singletons. The ten largest make up around 0.64% of the sample. The sample was blood, either unsorted or a sorted T cell fraction (not recorded which). These receptors were taken from a male donor with ankylosing spondylitis or in good health (not recorded which).

There are many counts of this clonotype. CDR3 amino acids: CSVDKDSKTQYF. CDR3 sequence (DNA): TGCAGCGTTGATAAGGATTCGAAGACCCAGTACTTC. The J gene is TRBJ2-5, the V gene TRBV29-1; unclear D gene. From germline, CDR1 is SQVTM and CDR2 ANQGSEA. The CDR3 covers 12 residues. Trimming shortened V by 3 bases and J by 6 bases, and 11 bases separated the two germline ends.

The chain carries TRBV11-2 and TRBJ2-5, with D uncertain. Germline V lookup: CDR1 SGHAT, CDR2 FQNNGV. V was shortened by 4 bases and J by 9 bases, with 9 bases between the two germline ends. The CDR3 sequence is 11 residues long. Here the CDR3 DNA reads TGTGCCAGCAGCTCACGTAGGGCCCAGTACTTC. Its translation is CASSSRRAQYF.

Many counts were recorded for this clonotype. V gene TRBV2 combines with J gene TRBJ1-1, with D uncertain. Between the trimmed V and J ends, which lost 7 bases and 1 base, there was a span of 19 bases. The CDR3 covers 16 residues. From germline, CDR1 is SNHLY and CDR2 FYNNEI. DNA for the CDR3: TGTGCCAGCAAAAGAAGGGCGGTGCTGAAGAACACTGAAGCTTTCTTT. Translated, it gives CASKRRAVLKNTEAFF.

V gene TRBV20-1 combines with J gene TRBJ2-3, with 10 bases that match TRBD2. Trimming at V came to 5 bases and at J to 4 bases, leaving 12 bases not matched to a gene. Per the germline V gene, CDR1 is DFQATT and CDR2 is SNEGSKA (reference sequence). The CDR3 consists of 16 residues. The CDR3 DNA sequence: TGCAGTGCTCCTCTCCAGCGGGGGGGCCGTGCAGATACGCAGTATTTT. Residues: CSAPLQRGGRADTQYF.

DNA of the CDR3: TGCAGTGCTGCCCTGGGGCCAAATACGCAGTATTTT. Translating gives CSAALGPNTQYF. This chain connects TRBV20-1 to TRBJ2-3; TRBD1 might be the D (5 bases). Germline loops: CDR1 DFQATT, CDR2 SNEGSKA (reference sequence). This CDR3 is built from 12 residues. The V and J ends lost 5 bases and 7 bases respectively, with 13 bases between them.

This clonotype was observed at least ten times. The V and J genes are TRBV7-2 and TRBJ1-6; no clear D gene. The V and J ends lost 5 bases and 6 bases respectively, with 17 bases between them. In germline, CDR1 is SGHTA, CDR2 FQGNSA. The CDR3 covers 16 residues. The DNA for the CDR3 is TGTGCCAGCAGCCCGACTCTGTCGGCCCCTAATTCACCCCTCCACTTT. Its protein is CASSPTLSAPNSPLHF.

This clonotype was counted ten times or more. V gene TRBV12-3 or TRBV12-4 combines with J gene TRBJ1-1; D remains ambiguous. The V end lost 3 bases, the J end lost 5 bases, and 7 bases lay between the germline ends. This CDR3 contains 12 residues. As DNA, the CDR3 is TGTGCCAGCAGTTTCAGGTTAACTGAAGCTTTCTTT. This translates into CASSFRLTEAFF.

This clonotype was found a few times. The V and J genes are TRBV6-1 and TRBJ2-4; 7 nucleotides match TRBD1. The ends lost 6 bases at V and 0 bases at J; junction bases unmatched: 8. The CDR3 is 16 residues long. The V gene's germline CDR1 is MNHNS and CDR2 SASEGT. The CDR3 reads CASRQRGPLAKNIQYF. The CDR3 coding sequence is TGTGCCAGCAGACAAAGGGGGCCCTTAGCCAAAAACATTCAGTACTTC.

The chain joins TRBV6-1 to TRBJ2-7, with D maybe TRBD1 (6 bases). The CDR3 runs to 13 residues. Germline assignment: CDR1 MNHNS and CDR2 SASEGT. V was clipped by 5 bases and J by 4 bases, with 12 bases between them. The CDR3 loop reads CASSRTQGYEQYF. The CDR3 bases are TGTGCCAGCAGTCGCACCCAGGGGTACGAGCAGTACTTC.

In its sample, this clonotype was seen many times. J is TRBJ2-3 and V is TRBV20-1, with 8 positions matching TRBD1. The J segment lost 0 bases and the V segment lost 1 base, leaving 6 bases of the junction unmatched. This CDR3 comprises 16 residues. Germline V gene data show CDR1 as DFQATT and CDR2 as SNEGSKA (reference sequence). The CDR3 reads CSARVDRDRSTDTQYF. DNA of the CDR3: TGCAGTGCTAGAGTCGACCGGGACAGGAGCACAGATACGCAGTATTTT.

This chain connects TRBV4-2 to TRBJ2-1; the D gene is possibly TRBD2 (6 bases). Germline V CDR1 and CDR2: LGHNA, YNFKEQ. Trimming stripped 0 bases from V and 6 bases from J, with 9 bases between. This CDR3 is built from 14 residues. CDR3 in amino acids: CASSQDRGFNEQFF. The DNA for the CDR3 is TGTGCCAGCAGCCAAGATCGGGGGTTCAATGAGCAGTTCTTC.

This clonotype was counted ten times or more. This chain uses TRBV20-1 with TRBJ2-1, with 9 positions matching TRBD2. This CDR3 has 17 amino acids. Unmatched junction bases numbered 9, after V lost 1 base and J lost 2 bases. In germline, CDR1 is DFQATT, CDR2 SNEGSKA (reference sequence). The CDR3 coding sequence is TGCAGTGCTAGAGTCTCCTCGATAGCGGGGGCCTACAATGAGCAGTTCTTC. The encoded protein is CSARVSSIAGAYNEQFF.

The gene calls are TRBV27 and TRBJ1-6; a weak D match, TRBD1 (6 bases). CDR3 size: 13 residues. The germline CDR1 and CDR2 sequences are MNHEY and SMNVEV (reference sequence). Trimming stripped 5 bases from V and 7 bases from J, with 9 bases between. CDR3 in DNA: TGTGCCAGCAGTACAGGGTGGAATTCACCCCTCCACTTT. This encodes CASSTGWNSPLHF.

The sample holds many counts of this clonotype. The chain combines TRBV20-1 with TRBJ1-5; D is perhaps TRBD1 (6 bases). The CDR3 is made up of 16 amino acids. Between the trimmed V and J ends, which lost 5 bases and 4 bases, there was a span of 21 bases. The germline V gene encodes CDR1 DFQATT and CDR2 SNEGSKA (reference sequence). The CDR3 is CSAPKGEGESNQPQHF. Written as DNA, the CDR3 is TGCAGTGCTCCCAAAGGTGAGGGGGAGTCGAATCAGCCCCAGCATTTT.

This clonotype occurred a few times. The V gene is TRBV4-2, the J gene TRBJ2-7; 7 nucleotides line up with TRBD1. V shed 0 bases, J shed 1 base, and the junction held 6 bases outside the gene matches. The CDR3 is 16 residues long. The germline gives CDR1 LGHNA, CDR2 YNFKEQ. The CDR3: CASSQDGQVLSYEQYF. The CDR3 nucleotides are TGTGCCAGCAGCCAAGACGGACAGGTCCTTTCCTACGAGCAGTACTTC.

This clonotype was detected only a few times. The chain carries TRBV6-1 and TRBJ2-1; D tentatively fits TRBD1 or TRBD2 (5 bases each). The CDR3 is 14 amino acids. Looked up from germline, CDR1 is MNHNS and CDR2 is SASEGT. V dropped 6 bases and J dropped 0 bases, with 9 bases sitting between them. The CDR3 here is CASRGRSSYNEQFF. In nucleotides, the CDR3 is TGTGCCAGCAGGGGACGGAGCTCCTACAATGAGCAGTTCTTC.

The chain uses TRBV20-1 and TRBJ2-2, with D hard to call. V gave up 0 bases and J gave up 6 bases, with 8 bases separating them. The CDR3 is made up of 13 amino acids. Germline CDR1 reads DFQATT; CDR2 reads SNEGSKA (reference sequence). CDR3 DNA sequence: TGCAGTGCTAGAGATCCGAATGCCGGGGAGCTGTTTTTT. Amino acid sequence: CSARDPNAGELFF.

The gene calls are TRBV18 and TRBJ1-4; 8 positions agree with TRBD1. From germline, CDR1 is KGHSH and CDR2 LQKENI. V was clipped by 3 bases and J by 8 bases; unmatched bases: 5. This CDR3 is 14 amino acids long. This CDR3 reads CASSPRGLGEKLFF. The CDR3 bases are TGTGCCAGCTCACCCAGGGGGCTTGGCGAAAAACTGTTTTTT.

The chain employs TRBV10-3 and TRBJ2-1; D call uncertain. Per the germline V gene, CDR1 is ENHRY and CDR2 is SYGVKD. Between the trimmed V and J ends, which lost 3 bases and 0 bases, there was a span of 12 bases. The CDR3 has 16 residues. The CDR3 sequence is CAISDSSGISYNEQFF. Written as DNA, the CDR3 is TGTGCCATCAGTGACTCCTCTGGGATCTCCTACAATGAGCAGTTCTTC.

This clonotype has a handful of counts. The V gene is TRBV5-5, the J gene TRBJ2-7; 7 bases match TRBD2. This CDR3 has 12 amino acids. The J segment lost 11 bases and the V segment lost 4 bases, leaving 9 bases of the junction unmatched. CDR1 and CDR2 (germline): SGHKS, YYEKEE (reference sequence). The CDR3 DNA follows: TGTGCCAGCAGCCCTAGCGGTGAAATGAAGTACTTC. Protein product: CASSPSGEMKYF.

The table lists this clonotype with a few counts. The chain couples TRBV5-1 to TRBJ2-3, with 11 positions matching TRBD2. The CDR3 covers 15 residues. The V gene end was trimmed by 7 bases and the J gene end by 1 base; junction bases not matched to a gene: 5. From germline, CDR1 is SGHRS and CDR2 YFSETQ. The CDR3 protein is CASAWTSGRTDTQYF. CDR3 bases: TGCGCCAGCGCTTGGACTAGCGGGCGCACAGATACGCAGTATTTT.

This clonotype has ten or more counts. The chain joins TRBV4-2 to TRBJ2-1; tentative D call: TRBD2 (7 bases). This CDR3 is built from 15 residues. CDR1 and CDR2 from the germline V gene are LGHNA and YNFKEQ. Trimming cost V 0 bases and J 6 bases, with 12 bases left between them. This chain's CDR3 is CASSQEGGPGNEQFF. CDR3 in DNA: TGTGCCAGCAGCCAAGAGGGGGGGCCTGGCAATGAGCAGTTCTTC.

This clonotype was picked up a small number of times. This sequence joins TRBV20-1 and TRBJ1-5; D gene ambiguous. Germline CDR1 DFQATT, CDR2 SNEGSKA (reference sequence). The CDR3 is 13 residues long. V was clipped by 3 bases and J by 3 bases, with 9 bases between them. The CDR3: CSASGRYNQPQHF. In DNA form, the CDR3 reads TGCAGTGCTAGCGGCAGATACAATCAGCCCCAGCATTTT.